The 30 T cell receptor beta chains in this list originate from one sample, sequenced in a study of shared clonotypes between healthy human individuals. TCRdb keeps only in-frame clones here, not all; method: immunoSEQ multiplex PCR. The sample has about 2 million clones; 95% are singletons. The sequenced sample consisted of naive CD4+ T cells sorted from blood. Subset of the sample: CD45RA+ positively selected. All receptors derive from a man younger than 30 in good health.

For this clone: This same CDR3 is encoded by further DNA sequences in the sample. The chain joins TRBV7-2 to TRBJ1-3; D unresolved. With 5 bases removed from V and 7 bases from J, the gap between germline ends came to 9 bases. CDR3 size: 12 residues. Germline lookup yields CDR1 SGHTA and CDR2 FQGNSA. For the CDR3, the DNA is TGTGCCAGCAGCCCGTACGGGAACACCATATATTTT. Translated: CASSPYGNTIYF.

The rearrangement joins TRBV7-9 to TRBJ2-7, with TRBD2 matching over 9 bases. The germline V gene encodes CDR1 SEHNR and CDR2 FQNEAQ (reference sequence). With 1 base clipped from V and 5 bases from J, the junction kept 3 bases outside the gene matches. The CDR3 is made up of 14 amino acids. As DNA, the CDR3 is TGTGCCAGCAGCTTAGTAGGGACTAGCAACGAGCAGTACTTC. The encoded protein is CASSLVGTSNEQYF.

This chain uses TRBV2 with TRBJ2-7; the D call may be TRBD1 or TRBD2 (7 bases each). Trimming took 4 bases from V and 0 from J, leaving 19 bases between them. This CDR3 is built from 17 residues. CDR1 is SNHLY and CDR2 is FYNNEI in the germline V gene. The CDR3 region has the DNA TGTGCCAGCAGTGGATTACAGGGGAGGGGATCCTCCTACGAGCAGTACTTC. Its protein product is CASSGLQGRGSSYEQYF. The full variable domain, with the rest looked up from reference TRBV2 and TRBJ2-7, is EPEVTQTPSHQVTQMGQEVILRCVPISNHLYFYWYRQILGQKVEFLVSFYNNEISEKSEIFDDQFSVERPDGSNFTLKIRSTKLEDSAMYFCASSGLQGRGSSYEQYFGPGTRLTVT.

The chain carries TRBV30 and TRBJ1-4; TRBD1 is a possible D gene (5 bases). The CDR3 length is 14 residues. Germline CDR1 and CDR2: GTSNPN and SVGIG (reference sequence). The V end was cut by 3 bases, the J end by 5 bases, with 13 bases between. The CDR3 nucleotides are TGTGCCTGGAGAGTCGACAGCCGGAATGAAAAACTGTTTTTT. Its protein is CAWRVDSRNEKLFF.

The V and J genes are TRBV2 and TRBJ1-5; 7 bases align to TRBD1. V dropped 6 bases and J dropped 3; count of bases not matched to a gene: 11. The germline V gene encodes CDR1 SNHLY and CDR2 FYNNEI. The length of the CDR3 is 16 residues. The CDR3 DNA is TGTGCCAGCAGCGCAGGGGGTATACCCCTCAATCAGCCCCAGCATTTT. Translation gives CASSAGGIPLNQPQHF. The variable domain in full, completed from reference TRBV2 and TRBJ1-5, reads EPEVTQTPSHQVTQMGQEVILRCVPISNHLYFYWYRQILGQKVEFLVSFYNNEISEKSEIFDDQFSVERPDGSNFTLKIRSTKLEDSAMYFCASSAGGIPLNQPQHFGDGTRLSIL.

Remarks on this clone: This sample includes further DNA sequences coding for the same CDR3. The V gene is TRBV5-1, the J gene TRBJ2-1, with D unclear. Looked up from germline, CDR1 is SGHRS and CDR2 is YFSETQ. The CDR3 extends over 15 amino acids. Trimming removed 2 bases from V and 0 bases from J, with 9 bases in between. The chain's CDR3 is CASSLTSGSYNEQFF. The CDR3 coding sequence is TGCGCCAGCAGCTTAACGAGTGGCTCCTACAATGAGCAGTTCTTC.

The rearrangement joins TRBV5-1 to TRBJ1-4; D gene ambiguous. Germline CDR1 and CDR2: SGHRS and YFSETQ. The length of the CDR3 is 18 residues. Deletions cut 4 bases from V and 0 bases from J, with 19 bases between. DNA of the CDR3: TGCGCCAGCAGCGATAAAGCGGTTACTTCTACAACTAATGAAAAACTGTTTTTT. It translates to CASSDKAVTSTTNEKLFF.

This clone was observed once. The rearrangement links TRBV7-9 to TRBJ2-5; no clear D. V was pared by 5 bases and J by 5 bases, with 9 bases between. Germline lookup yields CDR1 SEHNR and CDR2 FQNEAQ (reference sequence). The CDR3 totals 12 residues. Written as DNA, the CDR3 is TGTGCCAGCAGCCCCCCCGGGGAGACCCAGTACTTC. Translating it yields CASSPPGETQYF. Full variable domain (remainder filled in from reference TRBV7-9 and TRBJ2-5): DTGVSQNPRHKITKRGQNVTFRCDPISEHNRLYWYRQTLGQGPEFLTYFQNEAQLEKSRLLSDRFSAERPKGSFSTLEIQRTEQGDSAMYLCASSPPGETQYFGPGTRLLVL.

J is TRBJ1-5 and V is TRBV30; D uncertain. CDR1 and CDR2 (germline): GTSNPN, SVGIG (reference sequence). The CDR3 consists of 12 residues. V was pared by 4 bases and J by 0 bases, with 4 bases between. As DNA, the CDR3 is TGTGCCTGGAAGGATAGCAATCAGCCCCAGCATTTT. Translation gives CAWKDSNQPQHF.

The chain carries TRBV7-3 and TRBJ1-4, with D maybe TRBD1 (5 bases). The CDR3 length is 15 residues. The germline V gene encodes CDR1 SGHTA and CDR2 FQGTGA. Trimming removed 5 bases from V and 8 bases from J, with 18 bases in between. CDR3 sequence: CASSETGGVLEKLFF. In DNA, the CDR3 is TGTGCCAGCAGCGAGACCGGAGGGGTATTAGAAAAACTGTTTTTT.

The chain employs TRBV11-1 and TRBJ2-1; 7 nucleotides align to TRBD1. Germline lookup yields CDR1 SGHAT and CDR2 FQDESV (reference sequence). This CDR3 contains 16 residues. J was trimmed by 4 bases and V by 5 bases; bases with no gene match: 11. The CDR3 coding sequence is TGTGCCAGCAGCCATAAGGGGGCTGGGGGTTACAATGAGCAGTTCTTC. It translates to CASSHKGAGGYNEQFF.

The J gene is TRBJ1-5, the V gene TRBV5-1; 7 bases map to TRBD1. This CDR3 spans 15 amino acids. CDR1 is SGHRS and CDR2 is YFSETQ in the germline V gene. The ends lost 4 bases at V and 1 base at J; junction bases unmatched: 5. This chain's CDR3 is CASSVTGTSNQPQHF. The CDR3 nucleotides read TGCGCCAGCAGCGTGACAGGGACCAGCAATCAGCCCCAGCATTTT.

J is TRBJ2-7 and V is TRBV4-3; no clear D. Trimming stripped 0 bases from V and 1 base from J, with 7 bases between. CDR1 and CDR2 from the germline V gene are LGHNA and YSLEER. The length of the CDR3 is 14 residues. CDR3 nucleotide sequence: TGCGCCAGCAGCCAAGACTTGCGTTCCTACGAGCAGTACTTC. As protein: CASSQDLRSYEQYF.

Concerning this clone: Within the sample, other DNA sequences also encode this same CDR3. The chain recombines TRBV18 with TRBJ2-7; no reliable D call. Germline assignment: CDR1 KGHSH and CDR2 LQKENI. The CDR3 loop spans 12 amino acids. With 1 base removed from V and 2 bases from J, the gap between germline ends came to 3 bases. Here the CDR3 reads CASSPLPYEQYF. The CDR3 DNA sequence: TGTGCCAGCTCACCACTTCCCTACGAGCAGTACTTC. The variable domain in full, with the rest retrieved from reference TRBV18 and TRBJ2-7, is NAGVMQNPRHLVRRRGQEARLRCSPMKGHSHVYWYRQLPEEGLKFMVYLQKENIIDESGMPKERFSAEFPKEGPSILRIQQVVRGDSAAYFCASSPLPYEQYFGPGTRLTVT.

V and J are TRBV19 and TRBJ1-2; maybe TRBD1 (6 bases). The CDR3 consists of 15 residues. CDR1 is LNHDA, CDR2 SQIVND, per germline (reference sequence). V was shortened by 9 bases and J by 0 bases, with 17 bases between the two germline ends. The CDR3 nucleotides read TGTGCCAGCAACCTCCAGGGGACTTCTAACTATGGCTACACCTTC. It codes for CASNLQGTSNYGYTF.

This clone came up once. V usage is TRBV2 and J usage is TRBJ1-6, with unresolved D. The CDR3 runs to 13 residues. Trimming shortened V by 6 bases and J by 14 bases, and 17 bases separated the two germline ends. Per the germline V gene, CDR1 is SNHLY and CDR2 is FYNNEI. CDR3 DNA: TGTGCCAGCAGGCCGGCTGCCTTATTAGCCCTCCACTTT. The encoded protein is CASRPAALLALHF.

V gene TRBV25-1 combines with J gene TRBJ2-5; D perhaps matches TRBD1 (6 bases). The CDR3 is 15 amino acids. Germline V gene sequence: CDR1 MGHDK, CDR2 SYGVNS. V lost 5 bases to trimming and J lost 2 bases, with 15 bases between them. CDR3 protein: CASSPRGRGQETQYF. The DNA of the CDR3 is TGTGCCAGCAGTCCTCGGGGCAGGGGACAAGAGACCCAGTACTTC.

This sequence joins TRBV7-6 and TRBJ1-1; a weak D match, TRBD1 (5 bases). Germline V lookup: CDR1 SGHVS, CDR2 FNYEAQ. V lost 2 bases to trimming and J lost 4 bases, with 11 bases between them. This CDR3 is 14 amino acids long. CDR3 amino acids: CASSLMSGSTEAFF. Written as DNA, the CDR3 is TGTGCCAGCAGCTTAATGTCAGGGTCCACTGAAGCTTTCTTT.

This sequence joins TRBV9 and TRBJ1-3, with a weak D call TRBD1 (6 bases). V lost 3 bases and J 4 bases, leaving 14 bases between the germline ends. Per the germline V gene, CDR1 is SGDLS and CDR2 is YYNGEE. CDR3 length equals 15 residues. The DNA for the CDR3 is TGTGCCAGCAGCGGCGGACAGACGGTGGGAAACACCATATATTTT. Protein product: CASSGGQTVGNTIYF.

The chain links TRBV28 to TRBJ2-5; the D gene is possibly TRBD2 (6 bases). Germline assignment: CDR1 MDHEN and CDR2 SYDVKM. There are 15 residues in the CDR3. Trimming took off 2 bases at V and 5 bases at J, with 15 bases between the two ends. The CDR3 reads CASSLPSAGGETQYF. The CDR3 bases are TGTGCCAGCAGTTTACCGTCCGCTGGGGGGGAGACCCAGTACTTC. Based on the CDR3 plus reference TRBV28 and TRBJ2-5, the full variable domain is DVKVTQSSRYLVKRTGEKVFLECVQDMDHENMFWYRQDPGLGLRLIYFSYDVKMKEKGDIPEGYSVSREKKERFSLILESASTNQTSMYLCASSLPSAGGETQYFGPGTRLLVL.

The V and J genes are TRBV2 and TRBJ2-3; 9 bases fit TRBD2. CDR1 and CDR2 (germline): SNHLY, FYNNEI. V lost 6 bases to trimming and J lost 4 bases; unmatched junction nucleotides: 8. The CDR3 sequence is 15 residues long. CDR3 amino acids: CASSLPGLAPDTQYF. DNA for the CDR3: TGTGCCAGCAGCCTCCCGGGACTAGCTCCAGATACGCAGTATTTT.

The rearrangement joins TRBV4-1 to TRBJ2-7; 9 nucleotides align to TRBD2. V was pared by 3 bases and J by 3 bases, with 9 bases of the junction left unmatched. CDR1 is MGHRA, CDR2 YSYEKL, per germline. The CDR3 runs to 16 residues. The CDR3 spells CASSQDLTTSGYEQYF. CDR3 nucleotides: TGCGCCAGCAGCCAGGATCTTACGACTAGCGGCTACGAGCAGTACTTC.

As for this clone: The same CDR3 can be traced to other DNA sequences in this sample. The CDR3 protein is CASSLGPNTEAFF. The CDR3 DNA sequence: TGCGCCAGCAGCTTAGGCCCTAACACTGAAGCTTTCTTT. This chain uses TRBV5-1 with TRBJ1-1; unclear D gene. V shed 2 bases and J shed 2 bases, with 7 bases lying between them. Germline CDR1 and CDR2: SGHRS and YFSETQ. The length of the CDR3 is 13 residues.

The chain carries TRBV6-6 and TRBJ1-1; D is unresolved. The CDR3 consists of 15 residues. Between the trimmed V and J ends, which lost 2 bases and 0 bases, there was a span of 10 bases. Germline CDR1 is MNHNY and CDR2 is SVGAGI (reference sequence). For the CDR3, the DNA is TGTGCCAGCAGTTACGAAGGGAGGATGAACACTGAAGCTTTCTTT. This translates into CASSYEGRMNTEAFF.

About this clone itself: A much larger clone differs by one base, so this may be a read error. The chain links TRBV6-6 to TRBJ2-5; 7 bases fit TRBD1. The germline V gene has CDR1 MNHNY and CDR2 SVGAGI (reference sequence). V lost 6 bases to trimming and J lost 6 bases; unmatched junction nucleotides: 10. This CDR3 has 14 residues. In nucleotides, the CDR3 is TGTGCCAGCAGCCCAGGACAGGCACGAAAGACCCAGTACTTC. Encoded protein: CASSPGQARKTQYF.

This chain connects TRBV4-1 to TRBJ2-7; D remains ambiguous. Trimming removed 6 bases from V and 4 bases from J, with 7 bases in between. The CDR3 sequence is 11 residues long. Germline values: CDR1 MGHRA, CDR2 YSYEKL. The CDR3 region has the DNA TGCGCCAGCAGTCATATATACGAGCAGTACTTC. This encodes CASSHIYEQYF.

As DNA, the CDR3 is TGTGCCAGCAGAGGACAGGGAGGCCCCTACGAGCAGTACTTC. It encodes CASRGQGGPYEQYF. The V gene is TRBV2, the J gene TRBJ2-7; TRBD1 matches at 8 bases. The CDR3 is 14 residues long. Trimming removed 6 bases from V and 2 bases from J; junction bases left unmatched: 6. Per the germline V gene, CDR1 is SNHLY and CDR2 is FYNNEI.

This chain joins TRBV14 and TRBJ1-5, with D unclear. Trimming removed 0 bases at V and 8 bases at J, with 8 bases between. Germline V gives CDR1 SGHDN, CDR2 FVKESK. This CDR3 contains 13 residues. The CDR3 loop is CASSQDPVEPQHF. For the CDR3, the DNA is TGTGCCAGCAGCCAAGACCCCGTTGAGCCCCAGCATTTT.

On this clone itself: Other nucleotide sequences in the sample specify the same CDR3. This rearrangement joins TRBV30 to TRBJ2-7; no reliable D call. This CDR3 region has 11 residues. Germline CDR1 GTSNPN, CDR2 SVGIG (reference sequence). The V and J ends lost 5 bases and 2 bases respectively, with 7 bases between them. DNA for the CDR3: TGTGCCTGGTCTGGAGCCTACGAGCAGTACTTC. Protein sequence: CAWSGAYEQYF.

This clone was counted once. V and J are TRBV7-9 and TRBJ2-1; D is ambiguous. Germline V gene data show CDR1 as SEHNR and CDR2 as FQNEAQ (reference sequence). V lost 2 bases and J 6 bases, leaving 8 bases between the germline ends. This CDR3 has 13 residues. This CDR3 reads CASSLSIINEQFF. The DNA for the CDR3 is TGTGCCAGCAGCTTATCGATTATCAATGAGCAGTTCTTC.